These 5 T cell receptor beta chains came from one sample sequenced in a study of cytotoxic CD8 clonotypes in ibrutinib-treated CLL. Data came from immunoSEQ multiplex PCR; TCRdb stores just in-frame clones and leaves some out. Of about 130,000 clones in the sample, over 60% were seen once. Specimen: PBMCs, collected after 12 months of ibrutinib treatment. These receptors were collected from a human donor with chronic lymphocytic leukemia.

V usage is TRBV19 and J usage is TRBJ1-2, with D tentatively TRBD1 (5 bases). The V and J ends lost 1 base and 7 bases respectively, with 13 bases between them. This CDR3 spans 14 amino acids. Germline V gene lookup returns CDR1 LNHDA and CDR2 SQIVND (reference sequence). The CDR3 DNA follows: TGTGCCAGTAGTATAGGACTGGGGGACTCTGGCTACACCTTC. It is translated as CASSIGLGDSGYTF.

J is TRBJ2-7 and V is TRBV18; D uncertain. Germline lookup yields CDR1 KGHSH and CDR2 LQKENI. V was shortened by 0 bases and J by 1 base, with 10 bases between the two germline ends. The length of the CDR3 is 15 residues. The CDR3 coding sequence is TGTGCCAGCTCACCACCAGGGTGGAATTCCTACGAGCAGTACTTC. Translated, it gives CASSPPGWNSYEQYF.

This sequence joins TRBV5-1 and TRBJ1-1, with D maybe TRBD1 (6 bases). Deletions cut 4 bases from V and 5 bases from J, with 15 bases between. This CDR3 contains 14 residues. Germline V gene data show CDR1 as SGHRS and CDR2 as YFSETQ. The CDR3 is CASSLLTGGTEAFF. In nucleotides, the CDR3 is TGCGCCAGCAGCCTCCTGACAGGAGGGACTGAAGCTTTCTTT. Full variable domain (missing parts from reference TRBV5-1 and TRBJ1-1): KAGVTQTPRYLIKTRGQQVTLSCSPISGHRSVSWYQQTPGQGLQFLFEYFSETQRNKGNFPGRFSGRQFSNSRSEMNVSTLELGDSALYLCASSLLTGGTEAFFGQGTRLTVV.

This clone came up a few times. CDR3 sequence reads: CASSPSVNEKLFF. In nucleotides, the CDR3 is TGTGCCAGCTCACCATCGGTCAATGAAAAACTGTTTTTT. This chain uses TRBV18 with TRBJ1-4, with unresolved D. With 2 bases removed from V and 5 bases from J, the gap between germline ends came to 6 bases. This CDR3 is built from 13 residues. Looked up from germline, CDR1 is KGHSH and CDR2 is LQKENI.

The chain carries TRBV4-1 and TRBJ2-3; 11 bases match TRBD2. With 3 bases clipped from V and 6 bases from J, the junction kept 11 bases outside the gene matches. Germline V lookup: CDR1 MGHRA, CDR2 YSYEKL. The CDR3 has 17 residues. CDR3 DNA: TGCGCCAGCAGCCAGCTCCCTAGCGGGAGGTACGGCGATACGCAGTATTTT. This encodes CASSQLPSGRYGDTQYF.